This TCR beta chain appears in the sequencing data of a study of blood T cell repertoires in COVID-19 (TCRdb year 2020). The study in broad terms: Collaborator samples came from the United States, Italy and Spain and covered acute and convalescent phases of COVID-19. Subjects who had been exposed to COVID-19, were actively infected with it, or had recovered from it provided the deeply sampled blood TCRbeta repertoires that made up the dataset. The samples were drawn from the first 160 participants of the ongoing ImmuneRACE study and from 1,254 subjects provided by 6 global collaborators. Where available, HLA class I and class II types were obtained from metadata supplied by the sample provider rather than from assay-based typing. The material from the prospective study consisted of cDNA or gDNA derived from T cells, B-cell-depleted T cells, or PBMCs. The repertoires were released in a freely available public database meant as a resource for research on the immune response to SARS-CoV-2. A de-identified subject ID, COVID-19 status, age in years and sex were almost always included in the sample metadata. The study at large found these results: How much clinical and demographic metadata was included differed by source and by participant, and the metadata was provided uncurated.

Turning to this clone: It lacks a known antigen. Within one base of it there is no much larger clone, and no base qualities were kept.

The immunoSEQ Assay, a bias-controlled multiplex PCR, was used to amplify TCRbeta CDR3 regions from genomic DNA. Regarding the original processing steps: The number of nucleated cells in each sample was estimated by amplification of reference gene primers within the assay. Sequence reads were collapsed and filtered to measure the absolute abundance of every unique TCRbeta CDR3 rearrangement. For each sample, productive Simpson clonality was calculated as the square root of Simpson's diversity index over productive rearrangements. This immuneACCESS table, as held by TCRdb, lists in-frame sequences with V and J called but not all clones. Of the missing ones, under half trace to an unresolved V gene in checked studies; the others have no known cause. V, J and clone size were drawn from that table, and D and trimming were deduced from the DNA. The table for this sample lists 490,000 or so clones; approximately 88% of them were counted only once. The biggest ten clones account for over 1.5% of the sample.

Enrolling through a virtual design, the prospective study's participants ranged in age from roughly 18 to 95 years and lived across roughly 24 United States geographic areas. In the prospective study, participants were assigned to cohorts based on the clinical history participants reported in a screening survey and a study questionnaire. ImmuneRACE Cohort 3 recovered participants were defined by two consecutive negative NP/OP PCR tests, healthcare professional clearance, or symptom resolution. In the prospective study, mobile phlebotomists collected whole blood, serum and a nasopharyngeal or oropharyngeal swab from each participant. Over an approximately 2-month period, participants in the prospective study had the option of providing additional blood draws and questionnaires. Blood samples from the prospective study were shipped frozen or at room temperature prior to DNA extraction. Sequences were obtained from PBMCs or T cells enriched from blood (not recorded which). This receptor was identified in a woman in her forties who had recovered from COVID-19.

The CDR3 reads CASSYAPSSYNEQFF. The DNA is TGTGCCAGCAGTTACGCGCCCTCCTCCTACAATGAGCAGTTCTTC. The chain links TRBV6-2 or TRBV6-3 with TRBJ2-1; no D gene can be assigned with confidence. CDR1 MNHEY and CDR2 SVGEGT were looked up in the germline V gene. The CDR3 goes from the cysteine to the phenylalanine over 15 residues. The read is trimmed to its CDR3 DNA, 45 bases read in frame from base 1. V loses 2 bases, J loses 0 bases, and the germline ends lie 8 bases apart.